Listed below are T cell receptor beta chains from one sample, sequenced in a study of cytotoxic CD8 clonotypes in ibrutinib-treated CLL. Generated by immunoSEQ multiplex PCR, the TCRdb table keeps only in-frame clones and is missing some. The repertoire holds about 200,000 clones, with over 60% as singletons. Source: PBMCs, taken after 24 months of ibrutinib treatment. These receptors were obtained from a human donor with chronic lymphocytic leukemia. The conserved cysteine and the conserved F or W are not part of the CDR3 here. The order of the fields is V gene, J gene, CDR3 protein.

V: TRBV29-1
J: TRBJ2-1
CDR3: SVATTVYNEQF

V: TRBV5-1
J: TRBJ1-5
CDR3: ASSLDGEFFGNQPQH

V: TRBV7-2
J: TRBJ1-1
CDR3: ASNRRAEMNTEAF

V: TRBV28
J: TRBJ2-7
CDR3: ASSLASGISYEQY

V: TRBV30
J: TRBJ2-5
CDR3: AWARIGGEETQY

V: TRBV4-1
J: TRBJ2-1
CDR3: ASSQGNNEQF

V: TRBV6-1
J: TRBJ2-7
CDR3: ASSDEIYEQY

V: TRBV5-4
J: TRBJ2-5
CDR3: ASSSNRGFLETQY

V: TRBV18
J: TRBJ1-2
CDR3: ASSPSGAVVYGYT

V: TRBV6-1
J: TRBJ2-2
CDR3: ASTRLAGNTGELF

V: TRBV15
J: TRBJ2-1
CDR3: ATSSRRDWVSNEQF

V: TRBV9
J: TRBJ2-3
CDR3: ASSATAGGRLDTQY

V: TRBV19
J: TRBJ2-5
CDR3: ASSNHLMIQETQY

V: TRBV9
J: TRBJ2-7
CDR3: ASSVGWDRSYEQY

V: TRBV5-6
J: TRBJ2-7
CDR3: ASSRTGLSYEQY

V: TRBV28
J: TRBJ2-1
CDR3: ASSFQYDEQF

V: TRBV27
J: TRBJ2-5
CDR3: ASSWGETQY

V: TRBV19
J: TRBJ2-5
CDR3: ASSIIGTGTAQY

V: TRBV5-1
J: TRBJ2-5
CDR3: ASSPPNRVYLETQY

V: TRBV18
J: TRBJ1-2
CDR3: ASSPFAGGSNYGYT

V: TRBV27
J: TRBJ2-7
CDR3: ASSFVHSYEQY

V: TRBV4-1
J: TRBJ2-7
CDR3: ASSRLDSYEQY

V: TRBV11-2
J: TRBJ2-7
CDR3: ASSLGARLYEQY

V: TRBV27
J: TRBJ2-1
CDR3: ASSLLGRGLAEGYEQF

V: TRBV5-6
J: TRBJ2-2
CDR3: ASRLAGTNTGELF

V: TRBV5-8
J: TRBJ1-5
CDR3: ASSNGLITRQPQH

V: TRBV13
J: TRBJ2-1
CDR3: ASSSRLAGQPHEQF

V: TRBV27
J: TRBJ2-4
CDR3: ASSMGSGPSKNIQY

V: TRBV19
J: TRBJ1-5
CDR3: ASSGTGGASQPQH

V: TRBV4-1
J: TRBJ2-7
CDR3: ASSQPGQGIYEQY

V: TRBV14
J: TRBJ2-7
CDR3: ASSQQGASYEQY

V: TRBV11-2
J: TRBJ1-4
CDR3: ASSSTATNEKLF

V: TRBV10-1
J: TRBJ2-4
CDR3: ASSEGGAKNIQY

V: TRBV11-1
J: TRBJ1-2
CDR3: ASSLDTRANYGYT

V: TRBV18
J: TRBJ1-4
CDR3: ASSPGTGGGNEKLF

V: TRBV4-2
J: TRBJ2-1
CDR3: ASSLGLSHNEQF

V: TRBV4-2
J: TRBJ2-5
CDR3: ASSQEATVGTQY